Reported below is one T cell receptor beta chain. This sample stems from a study of cytomegalovirus exposure and HLA in healthy donors. PCR amplification relied on 60 Vbeta primers (plus 13 Jbeta primers). The method was immunoSEQ multiplex PCR; TCRdb's version includes in-frame clones alone and lacks a portion of them. The sample includes around 120,000 clones, nearly 80% seen only once; the top ten take just under 6.5%. Germline V gene lookup returns CDR1 MGHRA and CDR2 YSYEKL. The CDR3 covers 13 residues. J lost 4 bases, V lost 3 bases, and 2 bases had no gene match. Source material: PBMCs. The chain has TRBV4-1 and TRBJ2-5; 7 bases fit TRBD1. The receptor's source is a middle-aged woman in good health and CMV-seronegative. CDR3 in DNA: TGCGCCAGCAGCCAGGGACAGCTAGAGACCCAGTACTTC. It is translated as CASSQGQLETQYF.